This T cell receptor beta chain emerged from a study of ipilimumab plus nivolumab after autologous stem cell transplantation. The table came from immunoSEQ multiplex PCR; TCRdb's copy has only in-frame clones and leaves some out. The sample carries around 84,000 clones, about 83% recorded once. Ipilimumab, 1 mg/kg, started 14 to 28 days after autologous transplant. The CDR3 is 13 amino acids. V was trimmed by 2 bases and J by 1 base, leaving 5 bases between them. Germline V lookup: CDR1 MNHNY, CDR2 SVGAGI (reference sequence). The sequences come from PBMCs, collected in a trial of ipilimumab plus nivolumab as post-transplant consolidation. This TCR derives from a male donor with diffuse large B-cell lymphoma. The chain combines TRBV6-6 with TRBJ2-5; D is perhaps TRBD1 or TRBD2 (5 bases each). The CDR3 sequence is CASSYGGQETQYF. In DNA form, the CDR3 reads TGTGCCAGCAGTTACGGGGGCCAAGAGACCCAGTACTTC.